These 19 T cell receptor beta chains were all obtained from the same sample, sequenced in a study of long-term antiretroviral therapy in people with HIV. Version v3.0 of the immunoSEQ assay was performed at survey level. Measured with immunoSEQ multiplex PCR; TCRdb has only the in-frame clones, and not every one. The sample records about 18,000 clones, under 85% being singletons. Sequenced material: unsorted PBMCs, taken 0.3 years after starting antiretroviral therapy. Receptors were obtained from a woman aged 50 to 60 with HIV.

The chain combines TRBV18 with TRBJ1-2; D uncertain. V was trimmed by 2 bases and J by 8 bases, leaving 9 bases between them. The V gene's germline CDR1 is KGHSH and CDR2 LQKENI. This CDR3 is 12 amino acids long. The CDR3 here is CASSPVGYGYTF. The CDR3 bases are TGTGCCAGCTCACCAGTGGGATACGGCTACACCTTC.

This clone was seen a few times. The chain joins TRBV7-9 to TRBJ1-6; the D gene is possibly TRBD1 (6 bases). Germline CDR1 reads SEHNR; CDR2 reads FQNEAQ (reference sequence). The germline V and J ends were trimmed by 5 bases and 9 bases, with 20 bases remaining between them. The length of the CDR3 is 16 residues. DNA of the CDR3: TGTGCCAGCAGCCATTCCGGCGGGGGGGCTCTTTCACCCCTCCACTTT. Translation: CASSHSGGGALSPLHF.

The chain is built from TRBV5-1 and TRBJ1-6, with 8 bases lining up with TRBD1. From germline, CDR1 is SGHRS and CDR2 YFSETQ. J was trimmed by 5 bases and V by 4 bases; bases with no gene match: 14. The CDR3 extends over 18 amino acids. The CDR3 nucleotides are TGCGCCAGCAGCCGCTCAGTGGCGCAGGGGGCAAATAATTCACCCCTCCACTTT. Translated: CASSRSVAQGANNSPLHF.

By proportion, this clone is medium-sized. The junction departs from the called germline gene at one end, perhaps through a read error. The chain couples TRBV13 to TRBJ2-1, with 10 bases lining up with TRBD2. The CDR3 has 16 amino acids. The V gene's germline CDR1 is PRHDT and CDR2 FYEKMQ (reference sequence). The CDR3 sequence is CASSLGLADYYNEQFF. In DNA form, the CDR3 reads TGTGCCAGCAGCCTAGGACTAGCGGACTATTACAATGAGCAGTTCTTC.

The CDR3, as DNA: TGTGCCAGCAGCTTAGTTGGGGCAGGTAGTGAAGCTTTCTTT. This translates into CASSLVGAGSEAFF. V and J are TRBV7-2 and TRBJ1-1; TRBD1 might be the D (5 bases). V was pared by 1 base and J by 7 bases, with 13 bases between. The CDR3 is 14 amino acids. Germline CDR1 reads SGHTA; CDR2 reads FQGNSA.

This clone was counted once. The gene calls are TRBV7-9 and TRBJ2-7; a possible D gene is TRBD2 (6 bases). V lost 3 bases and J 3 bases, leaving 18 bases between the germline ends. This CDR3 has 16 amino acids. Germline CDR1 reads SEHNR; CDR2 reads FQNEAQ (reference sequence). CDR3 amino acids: CASSFPGLRGNYEQYF. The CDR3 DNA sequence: TGTGCCAGCAGCTTCCCGGGTCTCCGCGGGAACTACGAGCAGTACTTC.

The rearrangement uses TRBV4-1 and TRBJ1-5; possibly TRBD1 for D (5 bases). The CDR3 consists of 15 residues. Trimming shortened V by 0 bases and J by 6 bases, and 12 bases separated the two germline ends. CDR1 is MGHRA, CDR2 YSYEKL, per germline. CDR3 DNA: TGCGCCAGCAGCCAAGAGGCAGGAAGGGGTCAGCCCCAGCATTTT. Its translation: CASSQEAGRGQPQHF.

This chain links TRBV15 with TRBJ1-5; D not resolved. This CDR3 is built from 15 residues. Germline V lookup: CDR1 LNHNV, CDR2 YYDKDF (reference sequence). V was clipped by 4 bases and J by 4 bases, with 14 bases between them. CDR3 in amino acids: CATSNQDGYNQPQHF. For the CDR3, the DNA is TGTGCCACCAGCAATCAGGACGGGTATAATCAGCCCCAGCATTTT.

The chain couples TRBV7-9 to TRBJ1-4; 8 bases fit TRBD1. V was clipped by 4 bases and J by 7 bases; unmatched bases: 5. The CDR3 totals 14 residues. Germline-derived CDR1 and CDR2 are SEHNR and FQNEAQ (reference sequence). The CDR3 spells CASSWDRSSEKLFF. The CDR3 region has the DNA TGTGCCAGCAGCTGGGACAGGTCGAGTGAAAAACTGTTTTTT. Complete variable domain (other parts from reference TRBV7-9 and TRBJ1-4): DTGVSQNPRHKITKRGQNVTFRCDPISEHNRLYWYRQTLGQGPEFLTYFQNEAQLEKSRLLSDRFSAERPKGSFSTLEIQRTEQGDSAMYLCASSWDRSSEKLFFGSGTQLSVL.

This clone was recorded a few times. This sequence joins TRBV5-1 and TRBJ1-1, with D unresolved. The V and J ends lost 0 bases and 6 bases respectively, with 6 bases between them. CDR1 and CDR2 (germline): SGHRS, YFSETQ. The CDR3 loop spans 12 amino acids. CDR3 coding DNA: TGCGCCAGCAGCTTGGCCGGCTCTGAAGCTTTCTTT. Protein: CASSLAGSEAFF.

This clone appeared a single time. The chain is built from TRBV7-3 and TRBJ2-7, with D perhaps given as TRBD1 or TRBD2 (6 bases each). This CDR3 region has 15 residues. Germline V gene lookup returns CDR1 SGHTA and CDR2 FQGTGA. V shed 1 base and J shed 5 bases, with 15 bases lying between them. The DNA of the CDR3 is TGTGCCAGCAGCTTAATGGGGGGCGGCTATAACGAGCAGTACTTC. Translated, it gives CASSLMGGGYNEQYF. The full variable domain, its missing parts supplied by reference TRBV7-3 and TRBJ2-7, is GAGVSQTPSNKVTEKGKYVELRCDPISGHTALYWYRQSLGQGPEFLIYFQGTGAADDSGLPNDRFFAVRPEGSVSTLKIQRTERGDSAVYLCASSLMGGGYNEQYFGPGTRLTVT.

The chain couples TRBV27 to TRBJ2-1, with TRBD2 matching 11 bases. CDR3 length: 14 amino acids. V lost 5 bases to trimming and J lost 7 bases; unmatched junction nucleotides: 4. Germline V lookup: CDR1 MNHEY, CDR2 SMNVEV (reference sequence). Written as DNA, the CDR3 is TGTGCCAGCAGTCCTCGACTAGCGGGGAATGAGCAGTTCTTC. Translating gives CASSPRLAGNEQFF.

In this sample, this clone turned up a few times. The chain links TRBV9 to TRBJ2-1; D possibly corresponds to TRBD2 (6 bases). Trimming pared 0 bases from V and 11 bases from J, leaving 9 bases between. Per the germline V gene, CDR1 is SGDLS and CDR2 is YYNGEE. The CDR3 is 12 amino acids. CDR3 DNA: TGTGCCAGCAGCGTAGTCGGGACTCAGCAGTTCTTC. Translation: CASSVVGTQQFF. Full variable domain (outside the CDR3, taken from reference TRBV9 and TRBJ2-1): DSGVTQTPKHLITATGQRVTLRCSPRSGDLSVYWYQQSLDQGLQFLIQYYNGEERAKGNILERFSAQQFPDLHSELNLSSLELGDSALYFCASSVVGTQQFFGPGTRLTVL.

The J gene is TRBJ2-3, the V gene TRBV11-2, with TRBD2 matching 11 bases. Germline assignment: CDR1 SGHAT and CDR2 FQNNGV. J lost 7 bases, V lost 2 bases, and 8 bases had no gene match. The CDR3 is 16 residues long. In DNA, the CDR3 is TGTGCCAGCAGCTTATTAGCGGGGGGGAGTGGAAATACGCAGTATTTT. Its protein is CASSLLAGGSGNTQYF.

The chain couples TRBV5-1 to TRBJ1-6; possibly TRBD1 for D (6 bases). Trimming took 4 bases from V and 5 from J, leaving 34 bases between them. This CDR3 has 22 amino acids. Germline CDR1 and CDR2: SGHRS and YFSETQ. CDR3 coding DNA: TGCGCCAGCAGCCCAGAAGGGGGAAACATTCACCCACGGGACCGGGATAATTCACCCCTCCACTTT. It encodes CASSPEGGNIHPRDRDNSPLHF.

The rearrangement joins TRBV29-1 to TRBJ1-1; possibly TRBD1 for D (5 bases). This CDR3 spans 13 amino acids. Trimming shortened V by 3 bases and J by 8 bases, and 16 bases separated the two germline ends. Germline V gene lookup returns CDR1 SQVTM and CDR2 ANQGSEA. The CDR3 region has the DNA TGCAGCGTTGACCGTCAGCCAGGGCGGGAAGCTTTCTTT. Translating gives CSVDRQPGREAFF.

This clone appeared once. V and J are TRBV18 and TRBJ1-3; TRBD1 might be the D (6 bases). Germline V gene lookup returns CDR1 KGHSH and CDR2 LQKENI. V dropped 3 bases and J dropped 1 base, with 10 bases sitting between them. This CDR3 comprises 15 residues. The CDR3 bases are TGTGCCAGCTCACCCGGTACAGGGTCTGGAAACACCATATATTTT. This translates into CASSPGTGSGNTIYF.

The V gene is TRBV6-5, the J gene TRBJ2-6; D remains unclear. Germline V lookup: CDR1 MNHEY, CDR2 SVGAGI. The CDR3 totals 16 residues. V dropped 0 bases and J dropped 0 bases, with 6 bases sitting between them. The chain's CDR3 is CASSYSSASGANVLTF. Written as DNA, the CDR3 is TGTGCCAGCAGTTACTCGTCAGCCTCTGGGGCCAACGTCCTGACTTTC.

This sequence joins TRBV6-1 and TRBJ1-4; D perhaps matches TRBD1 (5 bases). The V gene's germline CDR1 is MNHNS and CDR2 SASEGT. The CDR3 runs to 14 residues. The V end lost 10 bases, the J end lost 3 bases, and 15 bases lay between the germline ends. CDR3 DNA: TGTGCCACCCCGTTCCCAGGGTCTAATGAAAAACTGTTTTTT. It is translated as CATPFPGSNEKLFF.